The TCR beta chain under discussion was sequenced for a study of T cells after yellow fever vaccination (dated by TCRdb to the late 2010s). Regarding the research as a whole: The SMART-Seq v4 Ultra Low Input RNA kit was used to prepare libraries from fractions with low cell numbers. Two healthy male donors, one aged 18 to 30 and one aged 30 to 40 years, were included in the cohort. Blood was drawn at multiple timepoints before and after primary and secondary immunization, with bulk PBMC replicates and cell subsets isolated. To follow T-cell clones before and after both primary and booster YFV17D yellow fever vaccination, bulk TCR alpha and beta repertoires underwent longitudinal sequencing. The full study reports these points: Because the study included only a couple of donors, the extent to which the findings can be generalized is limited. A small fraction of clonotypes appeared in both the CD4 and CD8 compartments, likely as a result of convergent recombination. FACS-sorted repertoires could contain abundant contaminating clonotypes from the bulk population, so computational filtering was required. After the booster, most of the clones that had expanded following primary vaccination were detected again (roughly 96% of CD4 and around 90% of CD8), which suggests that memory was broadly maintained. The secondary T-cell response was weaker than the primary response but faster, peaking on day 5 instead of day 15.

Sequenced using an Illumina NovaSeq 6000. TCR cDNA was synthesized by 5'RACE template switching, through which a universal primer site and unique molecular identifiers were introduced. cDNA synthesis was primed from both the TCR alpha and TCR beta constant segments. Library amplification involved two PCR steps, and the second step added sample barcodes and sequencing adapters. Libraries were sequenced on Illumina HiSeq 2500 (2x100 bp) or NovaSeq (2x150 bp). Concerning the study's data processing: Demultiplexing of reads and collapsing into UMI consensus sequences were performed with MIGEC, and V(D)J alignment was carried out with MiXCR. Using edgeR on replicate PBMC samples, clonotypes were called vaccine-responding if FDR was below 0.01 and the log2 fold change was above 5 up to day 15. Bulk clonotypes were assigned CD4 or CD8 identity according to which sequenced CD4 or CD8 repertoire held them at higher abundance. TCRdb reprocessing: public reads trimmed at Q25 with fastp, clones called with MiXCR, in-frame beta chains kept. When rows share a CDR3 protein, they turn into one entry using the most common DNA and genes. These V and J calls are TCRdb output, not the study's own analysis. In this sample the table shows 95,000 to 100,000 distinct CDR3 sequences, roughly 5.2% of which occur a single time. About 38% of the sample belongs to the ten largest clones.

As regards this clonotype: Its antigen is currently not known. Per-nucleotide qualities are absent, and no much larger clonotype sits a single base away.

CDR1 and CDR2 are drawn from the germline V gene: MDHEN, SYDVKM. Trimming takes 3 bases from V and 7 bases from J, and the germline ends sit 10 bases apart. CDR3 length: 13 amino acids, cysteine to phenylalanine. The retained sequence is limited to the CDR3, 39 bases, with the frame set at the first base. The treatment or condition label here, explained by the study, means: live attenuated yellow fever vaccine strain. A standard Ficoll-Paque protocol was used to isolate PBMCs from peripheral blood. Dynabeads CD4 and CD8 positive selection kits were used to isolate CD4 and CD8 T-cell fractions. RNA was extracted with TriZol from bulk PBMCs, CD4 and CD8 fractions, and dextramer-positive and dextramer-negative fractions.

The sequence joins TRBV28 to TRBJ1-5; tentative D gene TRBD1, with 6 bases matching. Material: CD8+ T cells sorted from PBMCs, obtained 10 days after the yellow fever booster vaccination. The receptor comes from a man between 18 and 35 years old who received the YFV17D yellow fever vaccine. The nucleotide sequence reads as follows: TGTGCCAGCAGTTTGGGGGGCTGGCAGCCCCAGCATTTT. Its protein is CASSLGGWQPQHF.